The rows below give T cell receptor beta chains drawn from one sample of a study of blood T cell repertoires in COVID-19. TCRdb's table, derived via immunoSEQ multiplex PCR, lists solely in-frame clones and lacks some. The sample includes about 140,000 clones, around 90% of them seen just once. The sequencing input was peripheral blood. The receptors come from a human donor with COVID-19, enrolled during active disease. The donor label of this sample is uncertain. Each CDR3 is given with its conserved first and last residue. The D gene is left open where the match is weak. Clone size is stated in some rows and not others, as once, few, many or a class when expanded.

v_call	clone_size	d_call	j_call	cdr3_nt	cdr3_aa
TRBV18	-	TRBD1	TRBJ2-1	TGTGCCAGCTCACCTACCCTGGGACAGGGCTATAACAATGAGCAGTTCTTC	CASSPTLGQGYNNEQFF
TRBV9	-	-	TRBJ2-5	TGTGCCAGCAGCGTCAGGGGCCAAGAGACCCAGTACTTC	CASSVRGQETQYF
TRBV11-3	few	-	TRBJ1-4	TGTGCCAGCAGCGCTGGGGGGGCTGATGAAAAACTGTTTTTT	CASSAGGADEKLFF
TRBV7-3	-	-	TRBJ2-2	TGTGCCAGCAGCTTAGGTCAGGAGGGAAAGCTGTTTTTT	CASSLGQEGKLFF
TRBV7-3	-	TRBD2	TRBJ2-7	TGTGCCAGCAGTCTTGGGGGGGACTCTTCCTACGAGCAGTACTTC	CASSLGGDSSYEQYF
TRBV4-1	-	-	TRBJ1-1	TGCGCCAGCAGCCGGTTCAGTGCTTTGCACACTGAAGCTTTCTTT	CASSRFSALHTEAFF
TRBV7-3	-	-	TRBJ1-3	TGTGCCAGCAGCTCTCGTCGGACTTTCTCTGGAAACACCATATATTTT	CASSSRRTFSGNTIYF
TRBV4-1	-	-	TRBJ1-3	TGCGCCAGCAGCAGGTCGGGAATAACCGCTGGAAACACCATATATTTT	CASSRSGITAGNTIYF
TRBV2	-	-	TRBJ1-5	TGTGCCAGCAGGGGAGACATCCTCCGCCACCAGCATTTT	CASRGDILRHQHF
TRBV10-2	-	TRBD1	TRBJ2-3	TGCGCCACCAGTAGGGGACAGGATGGAACAGATACGCAGTATTTT	CATSRGQDGTDTQYF
TRBV5-1	-	TRBD2	TRBJ2-2	TGCGCCAGCAGCCCGGAGGGGACTAGCGTCGGGGAGCTGTTTTTT	CASSPEGTSVGELFF